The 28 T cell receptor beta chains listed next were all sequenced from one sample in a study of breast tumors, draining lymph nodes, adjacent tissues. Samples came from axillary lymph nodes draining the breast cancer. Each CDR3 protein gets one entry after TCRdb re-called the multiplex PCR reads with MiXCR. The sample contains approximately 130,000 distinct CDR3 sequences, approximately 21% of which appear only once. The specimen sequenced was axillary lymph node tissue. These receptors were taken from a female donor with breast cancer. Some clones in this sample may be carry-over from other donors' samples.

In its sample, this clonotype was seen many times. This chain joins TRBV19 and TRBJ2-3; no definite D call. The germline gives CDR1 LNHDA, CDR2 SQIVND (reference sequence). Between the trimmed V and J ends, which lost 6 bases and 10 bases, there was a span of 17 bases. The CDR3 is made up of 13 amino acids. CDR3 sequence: CASRPGPPQAQYF. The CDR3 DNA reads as TGTGCCAGTAGGCCGGGCCCCCCGCAGGCGCAGTATTTT. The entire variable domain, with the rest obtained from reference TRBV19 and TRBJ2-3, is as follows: DGGITQSPKYLFRKEGQNVTLSCEQNLNHDAMYWYRQDPGQGLRLIYYSQIVNDFQKGDIAEGYSVSREKKESFPLTVTSAQKNPTAFYLCASRPGPPQAQYFGPGTRLTVL.

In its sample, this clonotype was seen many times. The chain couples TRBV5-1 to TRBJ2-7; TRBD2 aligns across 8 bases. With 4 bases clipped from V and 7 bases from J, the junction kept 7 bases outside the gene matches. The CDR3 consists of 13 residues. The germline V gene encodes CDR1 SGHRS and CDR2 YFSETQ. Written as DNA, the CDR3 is TGCGCCAGCAGCGCGGGAGGACGACAAGAGCAGTACTTC. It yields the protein CASSAGGRQEQYF.

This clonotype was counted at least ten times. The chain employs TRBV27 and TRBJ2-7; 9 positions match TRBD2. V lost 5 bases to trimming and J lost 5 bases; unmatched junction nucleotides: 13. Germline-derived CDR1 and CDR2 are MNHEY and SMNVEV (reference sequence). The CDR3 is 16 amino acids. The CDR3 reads CASSPWSAGGPDEQYF. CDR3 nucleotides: TGTGCCAGCAGTCCTTGGTCGGCGGGAGGGCCGGACGAGCAGTACTTC.

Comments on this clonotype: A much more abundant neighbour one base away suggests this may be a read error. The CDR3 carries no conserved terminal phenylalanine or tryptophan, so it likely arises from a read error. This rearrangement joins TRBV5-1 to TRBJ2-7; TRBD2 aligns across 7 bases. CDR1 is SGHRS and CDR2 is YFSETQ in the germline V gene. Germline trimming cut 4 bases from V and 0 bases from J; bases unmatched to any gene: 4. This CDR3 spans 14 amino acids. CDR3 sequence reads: CASSIGGSSYEQYY. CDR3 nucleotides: TGCGCCAGCAGCATAGGCGGGAGCTCCTACGAGCAGTACTAC.

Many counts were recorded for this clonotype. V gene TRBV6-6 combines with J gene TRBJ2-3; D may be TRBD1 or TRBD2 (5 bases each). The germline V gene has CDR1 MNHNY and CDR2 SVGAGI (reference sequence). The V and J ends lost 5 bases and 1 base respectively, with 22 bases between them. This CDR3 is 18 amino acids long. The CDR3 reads CASSGPGRGRGGTDTQYF. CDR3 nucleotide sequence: TGTGCCAGCAGTGGTCCGGGTCGAGGGAGAGGGGGCACAGATACGCAGTATTTT.

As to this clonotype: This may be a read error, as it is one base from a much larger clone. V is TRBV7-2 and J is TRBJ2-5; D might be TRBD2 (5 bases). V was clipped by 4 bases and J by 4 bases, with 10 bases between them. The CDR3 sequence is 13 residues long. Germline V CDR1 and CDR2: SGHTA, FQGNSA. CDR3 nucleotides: TGTGCCAGCAGCTCGCGGGCAGCAGAGACCCAGTACTTC. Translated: CASSSRAAETQYF.

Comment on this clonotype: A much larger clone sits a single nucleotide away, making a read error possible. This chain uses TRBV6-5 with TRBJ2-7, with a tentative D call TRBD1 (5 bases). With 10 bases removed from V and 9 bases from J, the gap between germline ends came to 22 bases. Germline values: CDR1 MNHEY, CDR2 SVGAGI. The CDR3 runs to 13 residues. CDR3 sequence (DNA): TGTGCCACCTCGGACACAAGTCCTAACGGGCAGTACTTC. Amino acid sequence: CATSDTSPNGQYF.

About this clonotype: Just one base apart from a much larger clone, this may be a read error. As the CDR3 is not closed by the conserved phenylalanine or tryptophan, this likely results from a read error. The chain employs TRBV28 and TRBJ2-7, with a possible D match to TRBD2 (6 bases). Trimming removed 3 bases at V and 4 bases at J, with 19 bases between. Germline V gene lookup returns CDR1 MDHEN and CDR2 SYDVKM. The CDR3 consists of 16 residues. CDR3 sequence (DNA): TGTGCCAGCAGTTTTGGTCAGCCGATTGGGAGGTACGAGCAGTACCTC. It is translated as CASSFGQPIGRYEQYL.

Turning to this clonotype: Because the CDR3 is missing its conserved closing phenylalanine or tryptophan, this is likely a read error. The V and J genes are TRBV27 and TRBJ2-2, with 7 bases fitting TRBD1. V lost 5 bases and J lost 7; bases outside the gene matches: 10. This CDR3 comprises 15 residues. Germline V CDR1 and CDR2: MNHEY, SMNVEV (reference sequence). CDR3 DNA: TGTGCCAGCAGTATATACAGGGGTGATGGCGGGGAGCTGTTTTCT. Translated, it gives CASSIYRGDGGELFS.

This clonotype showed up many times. The CDR3 loop is CASSQGTSGLVGFF. Here the CDR3 DNA reads TGTGCCAGCAGCCAAGGGACTAGCGGCCTCGTGGGGTTCTTC. The rearrangement uses TRBV3-1 and TRBJ2-1; 10 positions match TRBD2. The V gene's germline CDR1 is LGHDT and CDR2 YNNKEL (reference sequence). Losses at the gene ends were 1 base for V and 15 bases for J; bases not matched to a gene: 9. This CDR3 has 14 amino acids.

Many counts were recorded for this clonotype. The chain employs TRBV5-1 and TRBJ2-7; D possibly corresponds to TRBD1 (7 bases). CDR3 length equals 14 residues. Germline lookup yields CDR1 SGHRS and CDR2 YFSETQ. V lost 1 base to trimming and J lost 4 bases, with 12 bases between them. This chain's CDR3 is CASSLLQGGYEQYF. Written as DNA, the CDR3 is TGCGCCAGCAGCTTGTTGCAGGGGGGATACGAGCAGTACTTC.

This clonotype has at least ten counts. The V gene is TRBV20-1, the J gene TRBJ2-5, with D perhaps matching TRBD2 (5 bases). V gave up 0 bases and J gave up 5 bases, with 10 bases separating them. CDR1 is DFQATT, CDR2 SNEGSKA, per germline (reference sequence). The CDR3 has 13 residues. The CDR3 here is CSARESSRETQYF. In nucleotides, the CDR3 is TGCAGTGCTAGAGAATCTAGCCGGGAGACCCAGTACTTC.

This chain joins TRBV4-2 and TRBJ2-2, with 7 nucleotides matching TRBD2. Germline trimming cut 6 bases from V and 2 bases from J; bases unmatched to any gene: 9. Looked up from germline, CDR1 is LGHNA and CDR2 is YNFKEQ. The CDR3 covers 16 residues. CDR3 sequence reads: CASRQPGLSNTGELFF. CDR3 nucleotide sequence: TGTGCCAGCAGGCAACCGGGACTATCAAACACCGGGGAGCTGTTTTTT.

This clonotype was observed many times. CDR3 nucleotide sequence: TGTGCCAGCAGTGAAAGGGAAAACAATGAGCAGTTCTTC. Translated: CASSERENNEQFF. The V gene is TRBV2, the J gene TRBJ2-1; D unclear. CDR1 and CDR2 from the germline V gene are SNHLY and FYNNEI. V shed 2 bases and J shed 5 bases, with 7 bases lying between them. CDR3 length equals 13 residues.

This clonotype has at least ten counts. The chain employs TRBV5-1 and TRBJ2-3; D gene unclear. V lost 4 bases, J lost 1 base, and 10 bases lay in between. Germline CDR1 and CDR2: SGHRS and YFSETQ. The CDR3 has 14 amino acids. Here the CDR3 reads CASSPVSGTDTQYF. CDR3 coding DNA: TGCGCCAGCAGCCCGGTTTCGGGCACAGATACGCAGTATTTT. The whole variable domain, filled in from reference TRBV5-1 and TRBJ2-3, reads KAGVTQTPRYLIKTRGQQVTLSCSPISGHRSVSWYQQTPGQGLQFLFEYFSETQRNKGNFPGRFSGRQFSNSRSEMNVSTLELGDSALYLCASSPVSGTDTQYFGPGTRLTVL.

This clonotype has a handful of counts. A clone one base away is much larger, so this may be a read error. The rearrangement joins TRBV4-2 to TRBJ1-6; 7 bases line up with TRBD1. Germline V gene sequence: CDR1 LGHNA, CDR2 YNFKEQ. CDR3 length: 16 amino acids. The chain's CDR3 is CASSREGAPLNSPLRF. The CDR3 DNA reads TGTGCCAGCAGCCGGGAGGGGGCTCCATTAAATTCACCCCTCCGCTTT.

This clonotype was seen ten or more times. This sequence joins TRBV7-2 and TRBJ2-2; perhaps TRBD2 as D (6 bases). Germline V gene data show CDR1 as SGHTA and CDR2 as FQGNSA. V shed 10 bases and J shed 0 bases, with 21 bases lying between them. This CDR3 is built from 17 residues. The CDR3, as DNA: TGTGCCACCGCCCCCGTCTTCACTAGCCCGAACACCGGGGAGCTGTTTTTT. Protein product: CATAPVFTSPNTGELFF.

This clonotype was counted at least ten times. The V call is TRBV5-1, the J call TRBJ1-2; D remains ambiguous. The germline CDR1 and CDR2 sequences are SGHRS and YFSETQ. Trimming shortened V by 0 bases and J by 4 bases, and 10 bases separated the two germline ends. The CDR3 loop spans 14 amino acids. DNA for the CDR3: TGCGCCAGCAGCTTGGCCGTGGGGAGCTATGGCTACACCTTC. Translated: CASSLAVGSYGYTF.

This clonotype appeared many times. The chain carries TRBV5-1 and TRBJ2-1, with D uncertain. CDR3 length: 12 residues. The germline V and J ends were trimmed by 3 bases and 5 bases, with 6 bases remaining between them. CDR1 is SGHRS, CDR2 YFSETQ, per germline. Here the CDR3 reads CASSSKHNEQFF. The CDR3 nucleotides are TGCGCCAGCAGCTCCAAACACAATGAGCAGTTCTTC.

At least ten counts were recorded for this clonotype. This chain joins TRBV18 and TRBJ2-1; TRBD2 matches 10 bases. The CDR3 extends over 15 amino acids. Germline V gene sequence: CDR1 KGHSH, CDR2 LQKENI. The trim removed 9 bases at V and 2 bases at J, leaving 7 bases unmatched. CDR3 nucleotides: TGTGCCAGTGGAATAGCGGGAGGAACCTACAATGAGCAGTTCTTC. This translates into CASGIAGGTYNEQFF.

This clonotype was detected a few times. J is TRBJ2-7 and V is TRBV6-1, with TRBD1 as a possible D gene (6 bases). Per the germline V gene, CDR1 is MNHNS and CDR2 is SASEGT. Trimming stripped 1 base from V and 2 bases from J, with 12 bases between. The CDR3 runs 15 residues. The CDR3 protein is CASSEVRTAAYEQYF. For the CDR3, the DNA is TGTGCCAGCAGTGAAGTTCGGACAGCAGCCTACGAGCAGTACTTC.

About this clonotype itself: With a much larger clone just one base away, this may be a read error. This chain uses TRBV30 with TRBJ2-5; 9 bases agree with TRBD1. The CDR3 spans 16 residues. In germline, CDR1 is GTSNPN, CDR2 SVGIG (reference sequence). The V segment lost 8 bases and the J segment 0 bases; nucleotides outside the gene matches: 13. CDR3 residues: CATSFGTGNNQETQYF. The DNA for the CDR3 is TGTGCCACTAGTTTCGGGACAGGGAATAACCAAGAGACCCAGTACTTC.

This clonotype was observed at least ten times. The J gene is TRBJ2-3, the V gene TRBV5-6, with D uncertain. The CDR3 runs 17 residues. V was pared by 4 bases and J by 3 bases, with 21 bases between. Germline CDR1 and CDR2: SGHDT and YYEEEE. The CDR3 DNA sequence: TGTGCCAGCAGCCCACCTGACTCGATTGGAGTAACAGATACGCAGTATTTT. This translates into CASSPPDSIGVTDTQYF.

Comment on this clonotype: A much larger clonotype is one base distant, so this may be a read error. The CDR3 region has the DNA TGCGCCAGCAGCTCGGGACTAGCGGGAGTCGGCGGGGAGCCGTTTTTT. Translating it yields CASSSGLAGVGGEPFF. The chain joins TRBV5-1 to TRBJ2-2; 14 bases line up with TRBD2. This CDR3 is 16 amino acids long. Germline V lookup: CDR1 SGHRS, CDR2 YFSETQ.

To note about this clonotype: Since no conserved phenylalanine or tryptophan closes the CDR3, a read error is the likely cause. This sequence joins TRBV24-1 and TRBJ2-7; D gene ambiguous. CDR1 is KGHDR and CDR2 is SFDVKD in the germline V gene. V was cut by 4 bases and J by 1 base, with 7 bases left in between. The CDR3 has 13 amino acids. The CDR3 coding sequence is TGTGCCACCAGTGACTCCGGATCCTACGAGCAGTACTCC. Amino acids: CATSDSGSYEQYS.

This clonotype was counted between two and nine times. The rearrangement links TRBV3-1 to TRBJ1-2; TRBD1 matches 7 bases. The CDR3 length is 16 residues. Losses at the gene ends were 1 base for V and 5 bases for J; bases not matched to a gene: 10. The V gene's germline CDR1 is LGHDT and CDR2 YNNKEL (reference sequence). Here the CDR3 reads CASSQGGGAGGYGYTF. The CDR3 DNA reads TGTGCCAGCAGCCAAGGAGGAGGGGCAGGGGGGTATGGCTACACCTTC.

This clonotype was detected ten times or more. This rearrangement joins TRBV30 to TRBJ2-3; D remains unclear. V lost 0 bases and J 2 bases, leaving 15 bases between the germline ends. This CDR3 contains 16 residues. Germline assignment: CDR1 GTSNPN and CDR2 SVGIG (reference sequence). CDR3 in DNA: TGTGCCTGGAGTGTAAATTTTCGTGGTGTCACAGATACGCAGTATTTT. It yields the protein CAWSVNFRGVTDTQYF.

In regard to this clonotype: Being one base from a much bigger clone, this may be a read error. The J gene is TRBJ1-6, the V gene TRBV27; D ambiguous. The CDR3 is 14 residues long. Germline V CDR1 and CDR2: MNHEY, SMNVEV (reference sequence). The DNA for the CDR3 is TGTGCCAGCAGTTTAAAAACCCTTAATCCACCCCTCCACTTT. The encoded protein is CASSLKTLNPPLHF.